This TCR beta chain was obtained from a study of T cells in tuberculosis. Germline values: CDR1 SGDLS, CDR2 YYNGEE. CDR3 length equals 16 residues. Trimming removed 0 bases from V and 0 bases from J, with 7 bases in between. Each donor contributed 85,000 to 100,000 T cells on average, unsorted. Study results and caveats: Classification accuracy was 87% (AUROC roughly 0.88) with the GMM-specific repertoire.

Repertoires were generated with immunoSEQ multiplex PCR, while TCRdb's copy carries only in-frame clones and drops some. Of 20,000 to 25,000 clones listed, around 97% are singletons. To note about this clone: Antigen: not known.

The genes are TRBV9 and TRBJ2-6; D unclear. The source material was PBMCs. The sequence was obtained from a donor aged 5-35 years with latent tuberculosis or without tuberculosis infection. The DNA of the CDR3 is TGTGCCAGCAGCGTAGACAGACGCTCTGGGGCCAACGTCCTGACTTTC. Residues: CASSVDRRSGANVLTF.